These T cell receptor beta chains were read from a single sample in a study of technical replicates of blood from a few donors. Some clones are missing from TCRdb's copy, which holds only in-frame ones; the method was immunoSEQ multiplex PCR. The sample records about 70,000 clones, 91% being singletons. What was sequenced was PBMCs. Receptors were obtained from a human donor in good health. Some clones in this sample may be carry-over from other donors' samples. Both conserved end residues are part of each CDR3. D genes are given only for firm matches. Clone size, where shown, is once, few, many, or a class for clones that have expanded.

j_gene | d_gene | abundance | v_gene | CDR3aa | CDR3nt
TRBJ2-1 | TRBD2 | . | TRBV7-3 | CASSLTTSGSGSYNEQFF | TGTGCCAGCAGCTTAACCACTAGCGGGAGTGGGTCCTACAATGAGCAGTTCTTC
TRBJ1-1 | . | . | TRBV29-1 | CSVRNTEAFF | TGCAGCGTGAGAAACACTGAAGCTTTCTTT
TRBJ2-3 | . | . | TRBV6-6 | CASSYLTVGRTDTQYF | TGTGCCAGCAGTTACTTGACAGTTGGTCGGACAGATACGCAGTATTTT
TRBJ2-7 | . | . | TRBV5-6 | CASSPDPGRWNEQYF | TGTGCCAGCAGCCCGGACCCAGGGCGATGGAACGAGCAGTACTTC
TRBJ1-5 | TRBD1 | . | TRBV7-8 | CASSRGQGDQPQHF | TGTGCCAGCAGTCGTGGACAGGGCGATCAGCCCCAGCATTTT
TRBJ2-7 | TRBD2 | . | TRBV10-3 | CATKPSGRTGYEQYF | TGTGCCACCAAACCTAGCGGACGAACGGGCTACGAGCAGTACTTC
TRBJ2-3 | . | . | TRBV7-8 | CASSLGLNTQYF | TGTGCCAGCAGCTTAGGACTAAATACGCAGTATTTT
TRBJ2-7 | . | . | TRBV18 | CASSPPYTAYEQYF | TGTGCCAGCTCACCACCGTACACCGCCTACGAGCAGTACTTC
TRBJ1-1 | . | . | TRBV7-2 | CASSLRGDTEAFF | TGTGCCAGCAGCTTACGAGGCGACACTGAAGCTTTCTTT
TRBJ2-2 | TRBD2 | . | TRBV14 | CASSQDEVAGGPGELFF | TGTGCCAGCAGCCAAGATGAGGTAGCGGGGGGGCCCGGGGAGCTGTTTTTT
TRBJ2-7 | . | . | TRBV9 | CASSVGPGGDLEQYF | TGTGCCAGCAGCGTAGGTCCGGGGGGCGATCTTGAGCAGTACTTC
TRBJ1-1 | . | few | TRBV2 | CASSDEENTEAFF | TGTGCCAGCAGTGATGAGGAGAACACTGAAGCTTTCTTT
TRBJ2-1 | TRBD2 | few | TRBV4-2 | CASSRTSGADNEQFF | TGTGCCAGCAGCCGTACTAGCGGGGCCGACAATGAGCAGTTCTTC
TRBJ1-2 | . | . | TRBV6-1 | CASSRSGTGEAGYTF | TGTGCCAGCAGTCGAAGCGGTACGGGGGAAGCTGGCTACACCTTC
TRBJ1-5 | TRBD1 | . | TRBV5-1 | CASSPWTGSNQPQHF | TGCGCCAGCAGCCCCTGGACAGGGAGCAATCAGCCCCAGCATTTT
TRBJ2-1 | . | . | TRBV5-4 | CASSSSFNRGGKDEQFF | TGTGCCAGCAGCTCGTCCTTCAACAGGGGGGGAAAAGATGAGCAGTTCTTC
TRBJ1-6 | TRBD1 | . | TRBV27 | CASSDRGGNSPLHF | TGTGCCAGCTCCGACAGGGGTGGAAATTCACCCCTCCACTTT
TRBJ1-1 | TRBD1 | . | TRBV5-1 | CASSGGSGGTEAFF | TGCGCCAGCAGCGGGGGCTCAGGGGGCACTGAAGCTTTCTTT
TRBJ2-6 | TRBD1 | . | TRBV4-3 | CASSQKGQASGANVLTF | TGCGCCAGCAGCCAAAAAGGACAGGCATCCGGGGCCAACGTCCTGACTTTC